These 14 T cell receptor beta chains were sequenced from one sample in a study of memory CD4+ T cells and cytomegalovirus serostatus. Single viable CD3+CD4+CD8-CD45RO+ cells were sorted as the memory CD4+ T cells. Assay: immunoSEQ multiplex PCR; the TCRdb copy retains only in-frame clones and omits some. The repertoire holds some 80,000 clones, over 80% seen once, with nearly 0.8% in the top ten. The specimen sequenced was memory CD4+ T cells from blood. These receptors all come from an adult in good health and CMV-seronegative.

This chain links TRBV9 with TRBJ2-5; D is uncertain. CDR1 is SGDLS and CDR2 is YYNGEE in the germline V gene. The CDR3 is 13 residues long. The ends were cut back, 0 bases at V and 3 bases at J, with 6 bases in the middle. This chain's CDR3 is CASSVGTEETQYF. CDR3 DNA sequence: TGTGCCAGCAGCGTAGGCACAGAAGAGACCCAGTACTTC.

The chain recombines TRBV28 with TRBJ1-5; tentatively, D is TRBD1 (5 bases). Germline V lookup: CDR1 MDHEN, CDR2 SYDVKM. Deletions cut 6 bases from V and 5 bases from J, with 20 bases between. This CDR3 is 16 amino acids long. The CDR3 loop is CASRAEFQGSYQPQHF. CDR3 nucleotides: TGTGCCAGCAGAGCCGAATTCCAGGGTTCGTATCAGCCCCAGCATTTT.

This chain uses TRBV19 with TRBJ2-2; 13 nucleotides match TRBD2. The V segment lost 5 bases and the J segment 1 base; nucleotides outside the gene matches: 7. The CDR3 contains 18 residues. Germline V gene sequence: CDR1 LNHDA, CDR2 SQIVND (reference sequence). CDR3 protein: CASSLRTSGGQNTGELFF. As DNA, the CDR3 is TGTGCCAGTAGTCTACGGACTAGCGGGGGCCAGAACACCGGGGAGCTGTTTTTT.

This clone showed up just once. As DNA, the CDR3 is TGTGCCAGCAGCTTATCACAGGCCTCCTACGAGCAGTACTTC. Translating it yields CASSLSQASYEQYF. The chain employs TRBV7-9 and TRBJ2-7, with D tentatively TRBD1 (5 bases). Germline CDR1 is SEHNR and CDR2 is FQNEAQ (reference sequence). The CDR3 consists of 14 residues. The V end was cut by 2 bases, the J end by 0 bases, with 8 bases between.

This clone appeared a single time. V usage is TRBV9 and J usage is TRBJ1-4; D is unresolved. Germline CDR1 SGDLS, CDR2 YYNGEE. The V gene lost 1 base and the J gene lost 8 bases, with 15 bases spanning the gap. This CDR3 region has 15 residues. The CDR3 nucleotides are TGTGCCAGCAGCGTACACGACCAACCCGGGGAAAAACTGTTTTTT. Its protein is CASSVHDQPGEKLFF.

This chain connects TRBV20-1 to TRBJ1-1, with D possibly being TRBD1 (5 bases). Germline V gene sequence: CDR1 DFQATT, CDR2 SNEGSKA (reference sequence). The CDR3 covers 10 residues. CDR3 sequence: CRGGTAEAFF. Here the CDR3 DNA reads TGCAGGGGCGGGACGGCTGAAGCTTTCTTT.

This chain connects TRBV5-1 to TRBJ2-7, with D perhaps matching TRBD1 (6 bases). This CDR3 region has 15 residues. Germline V gene lookup returns CDR1 SGHRS and CDR2 YFSETQ. Trimming cost V 0 bases and J 3 bases, with 13 bases left between them. CDR3 nucleotide sequence: TGCGCCAGCAGCTTGGCCGGGACACGCTTCTACGAGCAGTACTTC. Amino acid sequence: CASSLAGTRFYEQYF.

This rearrangement joins TRBV19 to TRBJ2-1; D unclear. The germline V gene has CDR1 LNHDA and CDR2 SQIVND (reference sequence). The CDR3 is 13 amino acids. V gave up 1 base and J gave up 3 bases, with 4 bases separating them. As DNA, the CDR3 is TGTGCCAGTAGTATAGGCAACTACAATGAGCAGTTCTTC. Translation: CASSIGNYNEQFF.

V usage is TRBV7-6 and J usage is TRBJ2-5; the match to TRBD2 covers 11 bases. The CDR3 totals 16 residues. V trimming: 5 bases; J trimming: 2 bases; junction bases outside the gene matches: 7. CDR1 SGHVS and CDR2 FNYEAQ come from the germline V gene. CDR3 residues: CASSPSGTSGQETQYF. The CDR3 DNA reads as TGTGCCAGCAGCCCCTCCGGGACTAGCGGACAAGAGACCCAGTACTTC. The full variable domain, rest sourced from reference TRBV7-6 and TRBJ2-5, is GAGVSQSPRYKVTKRGQDVALRCDPISGHVSLYWYRQALGQGPEFLTYFNYEAQQDKSGLPNDRFSAERPEGSISTLTIQRTEQRDSAMYRCASSPSGTSGQETQYFGPGTRLLVL.

J is TRBJ1-1 and V is TRBV7-3; D unclear. This CDR3 comprises 13 residues. Trimming removed 2 bases at V and 8 bases at J, with 12 bases between. Germline CDR1 is SGHTA and CDR2 is FQGTGA. For the CDR3, the DNA is TGTGCCAGCAGCTTAGAAGTCGGCAGGGAAGCTTTCTTT. Encoded protein: CASSLEVGREAFF.

V is TRBV7-9 and J is TRBJ2-7, with 12 bases matching TRBD1. V shed 5 bases, J shed 7 bases, and the junction held 9 bases outside the gene matches. This CDR3 contains 15 residues. CDR1 is SEHNR, CDR2 FQNEAQ, per germline (reference sequence). The CDR3 DNA reads as TGTGCCAGCAGCCCCTGGGGACAGGGGGCGCGAGAGCAGTACTTC. This encodes CASSPWGQGAREQYF.

This clone was detected only once. The V gene is TRBV7-2, the J gene TRBJ2-7; D gene unclear. The CDR3 extends over 11 amino acids. The germline V gene encodes CDR1 SGHTA and CDR2 FQGNSA. V lost 5 bases, J lost 3 bases, and 5 bases lay in between. The CDR3 spells CASSQYYEQYF. The CDR3 DNA follows: TGTGCCAGCAGCCAGTACTACGAGCAGTACTTC.

The CDR3 region has the DNA TGCGCCAGCAGCTTGGAATATCGGACGGACGAGCAGTACTTC. Protein sequence: CASSLEYRTDEQYF. The gene calls are TRBV5-1 and TRBJ2-7; D ambiguous. From germline, CDR1 is SGHRS and CDR2 YFSETQ. Trimming took 0 bases from V and 5 from J, leaving 12 bases between them. The CDR3 covers 14 residues.

V is TRBV2 and J is TRBJ1-2; TRBD1 might be the D (5 bases). From germline, CDR1 is SNHLY and CDR2 FYNNEI. The CDR3 sequence is 13 residues long. The V end lost 9 bases, the J end lost 8 bases, and 19 bases lay between the germline ends. The CDR3 DNA follows: TGTGCCAGATCCCGGGACCGAAACAACGGCTACACCTTC. Translating gives CARSRDRNNGYTF.